Below, one T cell receptor beta chain is given with its context. Data came from immunoSEQ multiplex PCR; TCRdb stores just in-frame clones and leaves some out. The repertoire has just over 300,000 clones, about 90% of them found once; the top ten carry over 1.5%. CDR3 size: 17 residues. With 5 bases clipped from V and 11 bases from J, the junction kept 22 bases outside the gene matches. Germline CDR1 reads MDHEN; CDR2 reads SYDVKM. This sample stems from a study of blood T cell repertoires in COVID-19. The source is a woman in her 30s with COVID-19, enrolled during active disease. Sample: peripheral blood. The chain uses TRBV28 and TRBJ2-7; 9 bases map to TRBD1. The CDR3 DNA is TGTGCCAGCAGTCCAGGGACAGGGACCTTCTCCCTACGAGCGGAGTACGTC. Translating it yields CASSPGTGTFSLRAEYV.